These T cell receptor beta chains were read from a single sample in a study of T cells in localized non-small cell lung cancer. Profiled with immunoSEQ multiplex PCR; TCRdb holds only in-frame clones, not every one. The repertoire includes 130,000 or so clones, approximately 88% of them detected once, and about 1.5% sits in the top ten. Material: peripheral blood, obtained before any cancer treatment. The receptors originated from an older female donor with stage I lung adenocarcinoma. Both conserved end residues are part of each CDR3. D genes are given only for firm matches. Size values are once, few and many counts, or a class for expanded clones, and some rows have none.

clone_size,v_call,cdr3_length,j_call,d_call,cdr3_nt,cdr3_aa
NA,TRBV29-1,11,TRBJ1-1,NA,TGCAGCGTTGATCGGGGAATCGAAGCTTTCTTT,CSVDRGIEAFF
NA,TRBV11-2,15,TRBJ2-2,TRBD2,TGTGCCAGCAGCTTAATCGGGAGGGCAGGCGGGGAGCTGTTTTTT,CASSLIGRAGGELFF
NA,TRBV28,13,TRBJ2-1,NA,TGTGCCAGCAGATTAACACCCGGGTATGAGCAGTTCTTC,CASRLTPGYEQFF
NA,TRBV10-3,21,TRBJ2-1,TRBD2,TGTGCCATCAGTGAGTCCCATGGCTCGAGTGCGGCTAGCGGGAGGGCCAATGAGCAGTTCTTC,CAISESHGSSAASGRANEQFF
NA,TRBV19,13,TRBJ1-2,NA,TGTGCCAGTAGTATAGATCCGGAGACCGGCTACACCTTC,CASSIDPETGYTF
few,TRBV4-2,16,TRBJ1-2,TRBD1,TGTGCCAGCAGCCCCCTGGGAGAGACAGGGGAAGAAGGCTACACCTTC,CASSPLGETGEEGYTF
NA,TRBV6-4,17,TRBJ2-1,NA,TGTGCCAGCAGTGTCGGGCCAGTGGAGGGCCTCTCCAATGAGCAGTTCTTC,CASSVGPVEGLSNEQFF
NA,TRBV5-4,14,TRBJ2-7,TRBD1,TGTGCCAGCAGCCAGGACAGGGTTTTAGACGAGCAGTACTTC,CASSQDRVLDEQYF
NA,TRBV5-1,14,TRBJ2-5,NA,TGCGCCAGCAGACCCAGCGGCACCCAAGAGACCCAGTACTTC,CASRPSGTQETQYF
NA,TRBV18,14,TRBJ2-3,NA,TGTGCCAGCTCACCCTACAGGGAGGCAGATACGCAGTATTTT,CASSPYREADTQYF
NA,TRBV2,11,TRBJ2-2,NA,TGTGCCAGCAGAAACACCGGGGAGCTGTTTTTT,CASRNTGELFF
NA,TRBV7-9,14,TRBJ2-1,TRBD2,TGTGCCAGCAGTTTAGCGGGACCCTACAATGAGCAGTTCTTC,CASSLAGPYNEQFF
NA,TRBV7-6,15,TRBJ1-5,NA,TGTGCCAGCAGCTTAGGCCAGGGCTTCAATCAGCCCCAGCATTTT,CASSLGQGFNQPQHF
NA,TRBV14,14,TRBJ1-4,NA,TGTGCCAGCAGCCAAGTAGGGGCCCTTGAAAAACTGTTTTTT,CASSQVGALEKLFF
NA,TRBV5-1,14,TRBJ2-3,TRBD2,TGCGCCAGCAAGGCGGGAGGAGCGACAGATACGCAGTATTTT,CASKAGGATDTQYF
NA,TRBV20-1,11,TRBJ2-5,NA,TGCAGTGCTAGAGAGGAGGAGACCCAGTACTTC,CSAREEETQYF
NA,TRBV7-2,14,TRBJ2-5,TRBD2,TGTGCCAGCAGCTCCGGGAGGGCCCGGGAGACCCAGTACTTC,CASSSGRARETQYF
NA,TRBV30,14,TRBJ2-3,NA,TGTGCCTGGAGTGTAGCCCCTAGCACAGATACGCAGTATTTT,CAWSVAPSTDTQYF
NA,TRBV15,14,TRBJ2-2,NA,TGTGCCACCAGCAGAGATCTCCTAACGGGGGAGCTGTTTTTT,CATSRDLLTGELFF
few,TRBV9,13,TRBJ1-2,NA,TGTGCCAGCAGCGCGGGCTGGCCCTATGGCTACACCTTC,CASSAGWPYGYTF
NA,TRBV7-3,22,TRBJ1-5,NA,TGTGCCAGCAGCTTATTCATGGCGGGGTGGGAAATAAAGGCTAATAGCAATCAGCCCCAGCATTTT,CASSLFMAGWEIKANSNQPQHF
few,TRBV5-5,17,TRBJ1-1,NA,TGTGCCAGCAGCTTGCGAGGTGCGGGTATGATGAACACTGAAGCTTTCTTT,CASSLRGAGMMNTEAFF
NA,TRBV18,15,TRBJ2-4,TRBD2,TGTGCCAGCTCACCTCAATCGGACGGGAGGGACATTCAGTACTTC,CASSPQSDGRDIQYF
NA,TRBV6-1,13,TRBJ2-5,TRBD1,TGTGCCAGCAGGGAACAGGGGATGGAGACCCAGTACTTC,CASREQGMETQYF
NA,TRBV6-1,15,TRBJ2-7,NA,TGTGCCAGCAGTGAACTAGCGACTAGAGTCTACGAGCAGTACTTC,CASSELATRVYEQYF
NA,TRBV19,14,TRBJ1-1,NA,TGTGCCAGTTATGGAAAGATGAGGAACACTGAAGCTTTCTTT,CASYGKMRNTEAFF
NA,TRBV28,14,TRBJ1-1,NA,TGTGCCAGCAGGGTCGCCAGGGTGAGCACTGAAGCTTTCTTT,CASRVARVSTEAFF
NA,TRBV11-2,14,TRBJ1-1,NA,TGTGCCAGCAGCTTAGTTCCGATAAACACTGAAGCTTTCTTT,CASSLVPINTEAFF
NA,TRBV9,14,TRBJ1-5,NA,TGTGCCAGCAGCGTAGCCGGGCGTGATCAGCCCCAGCATTTT,CASSVAGRDQPQHF
NA,TRBV7-9,15,TRBJ1-3,NA,TGTGCCAGCAGCTCAGGAGCACAGTCTGGAAACACCATATATTTT,CASSSGAQSGNTIYF
NA,TRBV15,14,TRBJ1-4,NA,TGTGCCACCAGCCGAGGGGGGTTTAATGAAAAACTGTTTTTT,CATSRGGFNEKLFF